The clone carrying this TCR beta chain was counted between two and nine times. The data stem from a study of shared clonotypes between healthy human individuals. Germline CDR1 is ENHRY and CDR2 is SYGVKD. This CDR3 is 15 amino acids long. V dropped 6 bases and J dropped 3; count of bases not matched to a gene: 5. The protocol was immunoSEQ multiplex PCR, while the TCRdb copy is restricted to in-frame clones and leaves out a portion. The sample gives around 1,000,000 clones, around 77% of which show up once; roughly 0.9% is in the top ten. This TCR was sampled from a man aged 18 to 30 in good health. Some clones in this sample may be carry-over from other donors' samples. The chain combines TRBV10-3 with TRBJ2-2; the match to TRBD1 covers 9 bases. The material sequenced was memory CD4+ T cells from PBMCs. Subset denoted: CD45RA-negative fraction. The CDR3 is CAIRPGQGDTGELFF. For the CDR3, the DNA is TGTGCCATCAGACCGGGACAGGGAGACACCGGGGAGCTGTTTTTT.